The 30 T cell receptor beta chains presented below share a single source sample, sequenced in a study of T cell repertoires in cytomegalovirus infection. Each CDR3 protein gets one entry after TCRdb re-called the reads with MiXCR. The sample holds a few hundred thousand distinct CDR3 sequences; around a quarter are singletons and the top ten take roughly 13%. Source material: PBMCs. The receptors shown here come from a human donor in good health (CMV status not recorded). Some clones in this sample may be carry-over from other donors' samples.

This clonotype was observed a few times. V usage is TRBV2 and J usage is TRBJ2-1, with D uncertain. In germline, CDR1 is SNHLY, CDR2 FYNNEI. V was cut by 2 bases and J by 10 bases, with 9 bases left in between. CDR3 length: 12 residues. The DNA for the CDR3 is TGTGCCAGCAGTGAATTCCGCCGCGAGCAGTTCTTC. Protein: CASSEFRREQFF.

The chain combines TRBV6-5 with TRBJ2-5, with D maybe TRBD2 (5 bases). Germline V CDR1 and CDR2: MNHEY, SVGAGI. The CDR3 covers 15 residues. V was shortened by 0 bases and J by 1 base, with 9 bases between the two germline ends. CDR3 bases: TGTGCCAGCAGTTACTCATTTACTAGCCAAGAGACCCAGTACTTC. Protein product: CASSYSFTSQETQYF.

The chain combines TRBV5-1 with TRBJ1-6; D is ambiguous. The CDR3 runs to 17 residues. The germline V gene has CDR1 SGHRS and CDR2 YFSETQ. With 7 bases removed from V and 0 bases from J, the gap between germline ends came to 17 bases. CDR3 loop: CASSYGTASSYNSPLHF. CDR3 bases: TGCGCCAGCTCCTACGGCACTGCAAGCTCCTATAATTCACCCCTCCACTTT.

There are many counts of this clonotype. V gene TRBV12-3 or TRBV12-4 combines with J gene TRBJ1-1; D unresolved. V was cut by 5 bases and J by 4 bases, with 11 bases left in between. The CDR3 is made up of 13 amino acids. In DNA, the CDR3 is TGTGCCAGCAGTCCGGTTGGTGGCACTGAAGCTTTCTTT. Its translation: CASSPVGGTEAFF.

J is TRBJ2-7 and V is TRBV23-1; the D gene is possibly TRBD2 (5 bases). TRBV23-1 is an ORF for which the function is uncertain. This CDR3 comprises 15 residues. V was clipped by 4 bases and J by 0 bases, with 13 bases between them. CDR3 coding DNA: TGCGCCAGCAGTCGAAGATGGACTTCCTCCTACGAGCAGTACGTC. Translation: CASSRRWTSSYEQYV.

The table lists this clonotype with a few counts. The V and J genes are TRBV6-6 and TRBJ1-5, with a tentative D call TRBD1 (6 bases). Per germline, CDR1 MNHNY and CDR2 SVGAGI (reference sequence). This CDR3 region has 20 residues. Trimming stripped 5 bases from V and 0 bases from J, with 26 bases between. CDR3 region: CASSPQLPGVPEDSNQPQHF. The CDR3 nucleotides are TGTGCCAGCAGTCCCCAACTTCCAGGGGTTCCCGAAGATAGCAATCAGCCCCAGCATTTT.

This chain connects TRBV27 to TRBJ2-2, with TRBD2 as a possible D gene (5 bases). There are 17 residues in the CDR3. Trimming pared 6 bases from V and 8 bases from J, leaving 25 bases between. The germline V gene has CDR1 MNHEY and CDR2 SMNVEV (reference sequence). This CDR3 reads CASSPLLGDGHAGELFF. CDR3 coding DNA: TGTGCCAGCAGCCCCTTATTGGGAGACGGGCACGCTGGGGAGCTGTTTTTT.

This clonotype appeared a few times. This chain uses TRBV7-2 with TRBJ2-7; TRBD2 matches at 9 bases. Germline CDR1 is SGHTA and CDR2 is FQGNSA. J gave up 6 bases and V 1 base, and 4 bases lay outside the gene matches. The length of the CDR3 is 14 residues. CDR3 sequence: CASSLGGRATEQYF. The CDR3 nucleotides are TGTGCCAGCAGCTTAGGCGGGAGGGCCACCGAGCAGTACTTC.

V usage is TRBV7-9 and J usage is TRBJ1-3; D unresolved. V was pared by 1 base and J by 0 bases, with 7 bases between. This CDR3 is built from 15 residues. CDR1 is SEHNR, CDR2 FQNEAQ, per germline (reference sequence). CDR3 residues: CASSLGGLSGNTIYF. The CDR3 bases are TGTGCCAGCAGCTTAGGAGGCCTCTCTGGAAACACCATATATTTT. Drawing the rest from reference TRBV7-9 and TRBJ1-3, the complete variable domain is DTGVSQNPRHKITKRGQNVTFRCDPISEHNRLYWYRQTLGQGPEFLTYFQNEAQLEKSRLLSDRFSAERPKGSFSTLEIQRTEQGDSAMYLCASSLGGLSGNTIYFGEGSWLTVV.

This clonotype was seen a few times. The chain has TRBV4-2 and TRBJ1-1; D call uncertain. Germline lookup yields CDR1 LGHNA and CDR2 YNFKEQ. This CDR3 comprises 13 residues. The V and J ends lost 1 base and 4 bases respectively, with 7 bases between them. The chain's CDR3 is CASSQGPFTEAFF. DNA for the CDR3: TGTGCCAGCAGCCAAGGGCCCTTCACTGAAGCTTTCTTT.

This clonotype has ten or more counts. CDR3 residues: CASSDPMRHQPQHF. The CDR3 nucleotides are TGTGCCAGCTCCGACCCTATGAGACATCAGCCCCAGCATTTT. The rearrangement joins TRBV6-2 or TRBV6-3 to TRBJ1-5; D not resolved. There are 14 residues in the CDR3. Trimming took off 8 bases at V and 5 bases at J, with 16 bases between the two ends. CDR1 MNHEY and CDR2 SVGEGT come from the germline V gene.

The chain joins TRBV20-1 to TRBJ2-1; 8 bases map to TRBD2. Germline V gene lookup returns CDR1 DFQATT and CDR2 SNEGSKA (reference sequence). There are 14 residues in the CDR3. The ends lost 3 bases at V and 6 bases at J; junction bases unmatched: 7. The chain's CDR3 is CSARRIAGTNEQFF. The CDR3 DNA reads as TGCAGTGCTAGGAGAATAGCGGGAACCAATGAGCAGTTCTTC.

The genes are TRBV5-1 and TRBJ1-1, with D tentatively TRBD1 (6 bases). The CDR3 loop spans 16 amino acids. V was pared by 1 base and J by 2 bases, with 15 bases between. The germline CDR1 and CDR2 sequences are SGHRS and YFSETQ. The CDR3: CASSLREGGVNTEAFF. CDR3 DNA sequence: TGCGCCAGCAGCTTGAGGGAGGGGGGAGTCAACACTGAAGCTTTCTTT.

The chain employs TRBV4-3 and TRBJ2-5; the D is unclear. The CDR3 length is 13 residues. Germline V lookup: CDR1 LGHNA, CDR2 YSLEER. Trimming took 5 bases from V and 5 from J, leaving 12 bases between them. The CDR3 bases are TGCGCCAGCAGCGGACGAATTAGGGAGACCCAGTACTTC. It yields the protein CASSGRIRETQYF.

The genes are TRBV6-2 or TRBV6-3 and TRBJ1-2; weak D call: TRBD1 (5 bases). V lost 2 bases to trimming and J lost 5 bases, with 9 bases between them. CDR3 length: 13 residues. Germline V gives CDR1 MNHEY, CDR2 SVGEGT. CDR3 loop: CASSYGHNYGYTF. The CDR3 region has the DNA TGTGCCAGCAGTTACGGACACAATTATGGCTACACCTTC.

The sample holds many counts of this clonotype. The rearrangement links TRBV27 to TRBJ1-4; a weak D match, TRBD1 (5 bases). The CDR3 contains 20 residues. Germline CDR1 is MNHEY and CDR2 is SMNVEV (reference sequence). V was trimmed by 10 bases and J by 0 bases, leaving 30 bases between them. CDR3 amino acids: CATDIRPSGGKIATNEKLFF. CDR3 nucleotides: TGTGCCACCGACATCCGGCCGAGCGGGGGAAAGATAGCAACTAATGAAAAACTGTTTTTT.

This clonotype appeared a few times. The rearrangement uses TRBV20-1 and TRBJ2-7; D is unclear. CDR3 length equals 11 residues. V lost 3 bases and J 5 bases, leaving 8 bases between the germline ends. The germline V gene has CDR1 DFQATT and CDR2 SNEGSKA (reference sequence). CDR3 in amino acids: CSASPLNEQYF. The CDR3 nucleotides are TGCAGTGCTAGTCCCCTTAACGAGCAGTACTTC.

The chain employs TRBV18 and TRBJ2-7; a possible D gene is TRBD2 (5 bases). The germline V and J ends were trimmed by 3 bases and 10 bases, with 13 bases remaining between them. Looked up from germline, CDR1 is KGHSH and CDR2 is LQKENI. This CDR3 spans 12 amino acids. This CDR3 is CASSPDMRVQYF. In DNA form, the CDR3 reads TGTGCCAGCTCACCCGACATGAGGGTCCAGTACTTC.

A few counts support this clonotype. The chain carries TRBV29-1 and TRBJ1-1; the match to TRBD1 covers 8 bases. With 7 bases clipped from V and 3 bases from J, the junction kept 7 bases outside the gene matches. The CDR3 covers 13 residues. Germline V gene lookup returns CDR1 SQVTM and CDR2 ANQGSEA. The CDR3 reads CSAQTGGDTEAFF. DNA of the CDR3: TGCAGCGCCCAAACAGGGGGAGACACTGAAGCTTTCTTT.

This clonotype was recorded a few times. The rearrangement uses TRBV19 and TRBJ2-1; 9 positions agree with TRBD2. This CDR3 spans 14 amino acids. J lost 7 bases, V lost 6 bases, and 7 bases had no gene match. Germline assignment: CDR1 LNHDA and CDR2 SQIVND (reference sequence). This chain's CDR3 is CASSGGREGNEQFF. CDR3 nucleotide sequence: TGTGCCAGTAGCGGGGGGCGGGAGGGTAATGAGCAGTTCTTC.

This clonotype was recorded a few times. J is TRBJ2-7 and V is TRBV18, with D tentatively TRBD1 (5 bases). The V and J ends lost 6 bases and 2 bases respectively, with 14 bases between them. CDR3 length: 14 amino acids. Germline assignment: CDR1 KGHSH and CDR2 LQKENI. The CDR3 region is CASSPSQGAYEQYV. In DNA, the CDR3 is TGTGCCAGCTCCCCTTCCCAGGGTGCCTACGAGCAGTACGTC.

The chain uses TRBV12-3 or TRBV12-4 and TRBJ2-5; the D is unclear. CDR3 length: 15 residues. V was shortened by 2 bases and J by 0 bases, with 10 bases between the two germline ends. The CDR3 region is CASSLFRTYQETQYF. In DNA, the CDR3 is TGTGCCAGCAGTTTATTTAGGACCTACCAAGAGACCCAGTACTTC.

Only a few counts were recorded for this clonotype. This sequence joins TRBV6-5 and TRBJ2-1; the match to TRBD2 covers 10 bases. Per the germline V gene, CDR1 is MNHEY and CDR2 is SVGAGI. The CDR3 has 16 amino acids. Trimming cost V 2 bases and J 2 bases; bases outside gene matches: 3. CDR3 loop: CASSYTSGTTYNEQFF. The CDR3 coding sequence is TGTGCCAGCAGTTACACTAGCGGGACTACCTACAATGAGCAGTTCTTC.

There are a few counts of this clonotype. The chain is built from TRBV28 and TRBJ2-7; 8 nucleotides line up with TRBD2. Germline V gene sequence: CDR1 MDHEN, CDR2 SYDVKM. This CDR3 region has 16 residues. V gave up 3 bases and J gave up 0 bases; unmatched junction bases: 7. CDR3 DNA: TGTGCCAGCAGTTTTTCACTAGCGGAACTCTCCTACGAGCAGTACGTC. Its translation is CASSFSLAELSYEQYV.

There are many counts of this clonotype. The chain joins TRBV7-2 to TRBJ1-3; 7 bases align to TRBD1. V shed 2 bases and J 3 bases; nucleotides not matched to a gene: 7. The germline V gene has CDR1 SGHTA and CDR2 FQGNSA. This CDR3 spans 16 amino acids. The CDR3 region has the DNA TGTGCCAGCAGCTTAAACCCCGGGACAGTTGGAAACACCATATATTTT. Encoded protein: CASSLNPGTVGNTIYF.

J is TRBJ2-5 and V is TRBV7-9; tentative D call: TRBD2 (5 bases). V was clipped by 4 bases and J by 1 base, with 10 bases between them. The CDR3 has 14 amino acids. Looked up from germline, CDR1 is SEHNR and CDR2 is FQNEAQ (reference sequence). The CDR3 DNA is TGTGCCAGCAGCTCGATGCGGGCCCAAGAGACCCAGTACTTC. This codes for CASSSMRAQETQYF.

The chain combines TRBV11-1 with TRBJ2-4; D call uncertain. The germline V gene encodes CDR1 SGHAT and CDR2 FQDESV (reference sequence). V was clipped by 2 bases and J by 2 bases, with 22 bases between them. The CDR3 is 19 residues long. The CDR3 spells CASSLTLDLRRVTKNIQYF. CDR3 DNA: TGTGCCAGCAGCTTAACCCTGGACCTCCGGAGAGTAACCAAAAACATTCAGTACTTC.

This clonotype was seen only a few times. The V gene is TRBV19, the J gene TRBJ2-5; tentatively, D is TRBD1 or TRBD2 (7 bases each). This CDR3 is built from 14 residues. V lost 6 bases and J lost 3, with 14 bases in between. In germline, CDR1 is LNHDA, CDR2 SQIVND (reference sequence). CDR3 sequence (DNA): TGTGCCAGTAGGGGAGGGGGCCGCGAAGAGACCCAGTACTTC. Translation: CASRGGGREETQYF.

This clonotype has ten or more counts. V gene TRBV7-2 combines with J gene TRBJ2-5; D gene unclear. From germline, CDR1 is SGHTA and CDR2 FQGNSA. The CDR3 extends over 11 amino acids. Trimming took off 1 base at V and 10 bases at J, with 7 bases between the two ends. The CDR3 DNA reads TGTGCCAGCAGCTTAGGGCAGGTCCAGTACTTC. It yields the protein CASSLGQVQYF.

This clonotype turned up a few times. The CDR3 here is CASSPLRDGNYGYTF. In nucleotides, the CDR3 is TGTGCCAGTAGTCCCTTGAGGGACGGCAACTATGGCTACACCTTC. The V and J genes are TRBV19 and TRBJ1-2; D is perhaps TRBD1 (5 bases). The CDR3 covers 15 residues. Germline CDR1 is LNHDA and CDR2 is SQIVND (reference sequence). Trimming pared 5 bases from V and 2 bases from J, leaving 15 bases between. Full variable domain (outside the CDR3, taken from reference TRBV19 and TRBJ1-2): DGGITQSPKYLFRKEGQNVTLSCEQNLNHDAMYWYRQDPGQGLRLIYYSQIVNDFQKGDIAEGYSVSREKKESFPLTVTSAQKNPTAFYLCASSPLRDGNYGYTFGSGTRLTVV.